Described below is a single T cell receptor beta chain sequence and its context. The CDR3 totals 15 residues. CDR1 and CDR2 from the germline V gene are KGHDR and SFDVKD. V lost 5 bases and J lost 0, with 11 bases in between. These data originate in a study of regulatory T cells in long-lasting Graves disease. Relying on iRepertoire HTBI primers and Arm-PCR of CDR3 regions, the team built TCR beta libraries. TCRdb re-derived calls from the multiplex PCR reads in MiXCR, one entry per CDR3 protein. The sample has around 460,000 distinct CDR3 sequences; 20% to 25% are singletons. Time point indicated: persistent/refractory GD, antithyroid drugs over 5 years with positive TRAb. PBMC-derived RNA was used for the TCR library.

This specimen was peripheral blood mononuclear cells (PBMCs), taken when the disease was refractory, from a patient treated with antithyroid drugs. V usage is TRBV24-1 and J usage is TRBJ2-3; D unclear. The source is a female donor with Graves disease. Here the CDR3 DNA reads TGTGCCACCAGTGGTACAGACTCTAGCACAGATACGCAGTATTTT. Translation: CATSGTDSSTDTQYF.